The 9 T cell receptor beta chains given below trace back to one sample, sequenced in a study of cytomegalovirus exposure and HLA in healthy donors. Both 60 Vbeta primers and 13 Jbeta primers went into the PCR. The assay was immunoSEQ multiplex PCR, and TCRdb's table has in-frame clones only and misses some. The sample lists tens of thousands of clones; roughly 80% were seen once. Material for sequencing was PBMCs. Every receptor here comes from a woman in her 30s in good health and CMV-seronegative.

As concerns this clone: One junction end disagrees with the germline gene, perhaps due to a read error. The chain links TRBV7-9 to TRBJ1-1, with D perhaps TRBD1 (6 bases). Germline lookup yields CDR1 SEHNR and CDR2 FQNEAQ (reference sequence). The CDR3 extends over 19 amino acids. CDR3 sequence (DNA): TGTTCCAGCAGCCTATCCTCTAGATCGAGGGAGGGGGAGGGCACTGAAGCTTTCTTT. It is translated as CSSSLSSRSREGEGTEAFF.

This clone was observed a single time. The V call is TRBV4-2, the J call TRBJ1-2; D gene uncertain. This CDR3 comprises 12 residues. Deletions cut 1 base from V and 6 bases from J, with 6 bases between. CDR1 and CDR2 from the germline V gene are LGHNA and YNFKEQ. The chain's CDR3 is CASSQGPDGYTF. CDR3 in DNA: TGTGCCAGCAGCCAAGGGCCTGATGGCTACACCTTC.

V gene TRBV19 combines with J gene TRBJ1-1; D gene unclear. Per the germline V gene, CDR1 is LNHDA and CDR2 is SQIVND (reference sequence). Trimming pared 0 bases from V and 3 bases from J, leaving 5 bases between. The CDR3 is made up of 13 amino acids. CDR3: CASSIELYTEAFF. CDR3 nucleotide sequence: TGTGCCAGTAGTATAGAGCTATACACTGAAGCTTTCTTT.

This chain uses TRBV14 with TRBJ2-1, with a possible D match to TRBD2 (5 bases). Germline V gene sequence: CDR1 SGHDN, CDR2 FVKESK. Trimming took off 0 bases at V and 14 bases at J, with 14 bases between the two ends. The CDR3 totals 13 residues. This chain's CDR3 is CASSQDREAWEFF. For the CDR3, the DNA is TGTGCCAGCAGCCAAGATCGGGAAGCTTGGGAGTTCTTC. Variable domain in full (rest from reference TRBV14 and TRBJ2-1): EAGVTQFPSHSVIEKGQTVTLRCDPISGHDNLYWYRRVMGKEIKFLLHFVKESKQDESGMPNNRFLAERTGGTYSTLKVQPAELEDSGVYFCASSQDREAWEFFGPGTRLTVL.

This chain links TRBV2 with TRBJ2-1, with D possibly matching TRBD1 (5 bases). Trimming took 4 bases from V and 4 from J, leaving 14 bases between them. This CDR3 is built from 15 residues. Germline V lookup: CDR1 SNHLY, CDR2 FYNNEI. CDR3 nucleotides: TGTGCCAGCAGTGTGCGCAGGGTGGGTTACAATGAGCAGTTCTTC. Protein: CASSVRRVGYNEQFF.

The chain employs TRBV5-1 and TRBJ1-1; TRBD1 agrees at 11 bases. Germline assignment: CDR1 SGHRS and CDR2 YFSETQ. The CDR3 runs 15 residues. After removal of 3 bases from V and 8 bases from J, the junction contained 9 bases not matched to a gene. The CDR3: CASSSGDRGRGEAFF. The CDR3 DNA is TGCGCCAGCAGCTCGGGGGACAGGGGGAGAGGGGAAGCTTTCTTT.

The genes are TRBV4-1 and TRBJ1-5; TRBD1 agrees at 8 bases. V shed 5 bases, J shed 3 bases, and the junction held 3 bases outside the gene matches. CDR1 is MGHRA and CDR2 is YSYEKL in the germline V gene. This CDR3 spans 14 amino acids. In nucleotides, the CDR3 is TGCGCCAGCAGCATGACAGGGGTCAATCAGCCCCAGCATTTT. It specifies CASSMTGVNQPQHF.

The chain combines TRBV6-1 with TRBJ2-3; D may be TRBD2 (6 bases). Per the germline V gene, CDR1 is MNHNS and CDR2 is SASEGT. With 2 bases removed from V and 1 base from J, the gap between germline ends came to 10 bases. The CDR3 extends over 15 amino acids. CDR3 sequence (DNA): TGTGCCAGCAGTGAATTCCGCGGGGGCACAGATACGCAGTATTTT. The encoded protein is CASSEFRGGTDTQYF.

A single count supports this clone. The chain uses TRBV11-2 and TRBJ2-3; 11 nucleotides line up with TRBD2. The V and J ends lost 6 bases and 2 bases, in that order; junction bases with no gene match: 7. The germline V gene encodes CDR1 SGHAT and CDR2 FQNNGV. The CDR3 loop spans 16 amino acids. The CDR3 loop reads CASRAIAGGLTDTQYF. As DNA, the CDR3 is TGTGCCAGCAGGGCCATAGCGGGGGGGCTCACAGATACGCAGTATTTT.